Listed below are T cell receptor beta chains from one sample, sequenced in a study of CD8 T cells in Susac syndrome. MiXCR, run by TCRdb on the immunoSEQ multiplex PCR reads, gives a single entry per CDR3 protein. The table lists 95,000 to 150,000 distinct CDR3 sequences, nearly 96% of them singletons. Input material: CD4+ T cells from PBMCs. These TCRs come from a human donor with Susac syndrome. Both conserved end residues are part of each CDR3. Fields, in order: D gene, CDR3 length, V gene, clone size, J gene, CDR3 DNA, CDR3 protein. D genes are given only for firm matches. Part of the rows lack a size; the others show once, few, many or a class for expanded clones.

NA	13	TRBV7-2	NA	TRBJ2-7	TGTGCCAGCAGCCGAGGATACAGAGGCGAGCAGTACTTC	CASSRGYRGEQYF
TRBD2	15	TRBV20-1	NA	TRBJ2-5	TGCAGTGCTAGAGAGCGGGAGTTGGGTAAAGAGACCCAGTACTTC	CSARERELGKETQYF
NA	15	TRBV2	NA	TRBJ2-1	TGTGCCAGCAGTGCTGACAGGATGGGAGCCAATGAGCAGTTCTTC	CASSADRMGANEQFF
NA	14	TRBV24-1	NA	TRBJ1-2	TGTGCCACCAGTGATTCCGGCTCTAACTATGGCTACACCTTC	CATSDSGSNYGYTF
NA	14	TRBV9	NA	TRBJ2-1	TGTGCCAGCAGCTCTGGGGAAAGCCCCCTCCCGCAGTTCTTC	CASSSGESPLPQFF
TRBD1	14	TRBV9	NA	TRBJ1-5	TGTGCCAGCAGCTTCGGACAGGGGAATCAGCCCCAGCATTTT	CASSFGQGNQPQHF
TRBD1	16	TRBV29-1	once	TRBJ1-2	TGCAGCGTTAGATCTGCCCCGGGACAGGGAATCTATGGCTACACCTTC	CSVRSAPGQGIYGYTF
TRBD2	17	TRBV4-3	NA	TRBJ2-1	TGCGCCAGCAGCCAAGAGAAGACTAGCGGGAGTTCCGATGAGCAGTTCTTC	CASSQEKTSGSSDEQFF
TRBD1	15	TRBV5-1	NA	TRBJ1-1	TGCGCCAGCAGCCCGACCGACAGGGGTTTCGCTGAAGCTTTCTTT	CASSPTDRGFAEAFF
NA	14	TRBV5-1	NA	TRBJ2-7	TGCGCCAGCAGCTTGGCGACAGAATTCTACGAGCAGTACTTC	CASSLATEFYEQYF
TRBD1	14	TRBV29-1	NA	TRBJ1-3	TGCAGCGTCTGGGACAGGGCCTCTGGAAACACCATATATTTT	CSVWDRASGNTIYF
TRBD2	15	TRBV29-1	NA	TRBJ2-7	TGCAGCGTTTCCGAGACTAGCGGGAGGGTTTACGAGCAGTACTTC	CSVSETSGRVYEQYF
NA	14	TRBV20-1	NA	TRBJ2-2	TGCAGTGCTATGACAGGCGGGGTCACCGGGGAGCTGTTTTTT	CSAMTGGVTGELFF
TRBD2	17	TRBV9	NA	TRBJ2-7	TGTGCCAGCAGCGTAGCTTTGGCGGGAGTTGGAGGGAACGAGCAGTACTTC	CASSVALAGVGGNEQYF
NA	14	TRBV28	NA	TRBJ2-2	TGTGCCAGCGGGTGGCAGGGGAGCACCGGGGAGCTGTTTTTT	CASGWQGSTGELFF
NA	15	TRBV9	NA	TRBJ2-3	TGTGCCAGCAGCGTAGATTCTGGAGGGACAGATACGCAGTATTTT	CASSVDSGGTDTQYF
TRBD1	10	TRBV19	NA	TRBJ1-5	TGTGCCAGCGGACAGGGGCCCCAGCATTTT	CASGQGPQHF
NA	12	TRBV14	few	TRBJ1-5	TGTGCCAGCTCGCGGAGCAATCAGCCCCAGCATTTT	CASSRSNQPQHF
NA	13	TRBV15	NA	TRBJ2-2	TGTGCCACCAGCACCGTGGGTACCGGGGAGCTGTTTTTT	CATSTVGTGELFF
NA	14	TRBV7-9	NA	TRBJ2-6	TGTGCCAGCAGCCGGACAGCTGGGGCCAACGTCCTGACTTTC	CASSRTAGANVLTF
NA	16	TRBV12-3/TRBV12-4	NA	TRBJ2-7	TGTGCCAGCACCCTAGGGTTTCGGGGGAGCTCCTACGAGCAGTACTTC	CASTLGFRGSSYEQYF
TRBD2	15	TRBV20-1	NA	TRBJ2-1	TGCAGTGCTAGATCATGGACTAGCGGCCTCAATGAGCAGTTCTTC	CSARSWTSGLNEQFF
NA	16	TRBV20-1	NA	TRBJ2-5	TGCAGTGCTAGAGGACGATCTGGGGCAGGGGCAGAGACCCAGTACTTC	CSARGRSGAGAETQYF
NA	14	TRBV20-1	NA	TRBJ1-1	TGCAGTGCTAGGGGTCCCAGTTTTTACACTGAAGCTTTCTTT	CSARGPSFYTEAFF
NA	14	TRBV27	NA	TRBJ1-2	TGTGCCAGCAGCCTAGTAGGGGACGGTTATGGCTACACCTTC	CASSLVGDGYGYTF
TRBD2	14	TRBV18	NA	TRBJ2-7	TGTGCCAGCTCAATAGGACTAGCGGGAAACGAGCAGTACTTC	CASSIGLAGNEQYF
TRBD2	13	TRBV20-1	NA	TRBJ2-7	TGCAGTGCGCAACCGGGACTAGCCTACGAGCAGTACTTC	CSAQPGLAYEQYF
TRBD2	18	TRBV6-5	NA	TRBJ2-5	TGTGCCAGCAGTTATTCCTGGGGAAGCGGGGGGAGGGCTGAGACCCAGTACTTC	CASSYSWGSGGRAETQYF
TRBD2	14	TRBV15	NA	TRBJ2-5	TGTGCCACCAGACCTAGCGGGAGCGGACAGACCCAGTACTTC	CATRPSGSGQTQYF
NA	15	TRBV4-2	NA	TRBJ2-2	TGTGCCAGCAGCCAAGGACTACGGAACACCGGGGAGCTGTTTTTT	CASSQGLRNTGELFF
TRBD2	16	TRBV30	NA	TRBJ2-1	TGTGCCTGGAGTAAGGTAGGGGAGGGCTCCTACAATGAGCAGTTCTTC	CAWSKVGEGSYNEQFF
NA	11	TRBV7-9	NA	TRBJ1-2	TGTGCCAGCAGCTTAGAGTGGGGCTACACCTTC	CASSLEWGYTF
NA	14	TRBV3-1	NA	TRBJ1-1	TGTGCCAGCAGCCCGTCAGAGCTGACGGCTGAAGCTTTCTTT	CASSPSELTAEAFF
NA	15	TRBV11-2	NA	TRBJ2-3	TGTGCCAGCAGCTTACAGGGTCTGAGGACAGATACGCAGTATTTT	CASSLQGLRTDTQYF
TRBD2	13	TRBV27	NA	TRBJ2-7	TGTGCCAGTTTGGGACTAGCTTCCTACGAGCAGTACTTC	CASLGLASYEQYF
TRBD1	15	TRBV15	NA	TRBJ2-6	TGTGCCACCAGGTCAGGGGGCGCTGGGGCCAACGTCCTGACTTTC	CATRSGGAGANVLTF
NA	12	TRBV3-1	NA	TRBJ2-7	TGTGCCAGCAGCCCGGACCCCTACGAGCAGTACTTC	CASSPDPYEQYF
NA	16	TRBV7-9	NA	TRBJ2-5	TGTGCCAGCAGCGCCCGTCGACCAGGAGGGAAAGAGACCCAGTACTTC	CASSARRPGGKETQYF
TRBD2	11	TRBV12-3/TRBV12-4	NA	TRBJ2-1	TGTGCCAGCAGAGGAGCGGGAGAGGTGTTCTTC	CASRGAGEVFF